The 22 T cell receptor beta chains presented below share a single source sample, sequenced in a study of cytomegalovirus exposure and HLA in healthy donors. With 60 Vbeta and 13 Jbeta primers, the PCR was carried out. Method: immunoSEQ multiplex PCR; TCRdb's copy keeps in-frame clones and lacks some. The sample includes 150,000 to 200,000 clones, about four fifths of them seen just once. The sequencing input was PBMCs. These receptors were collected from a man younger than 35 in good health and CMV-seronegative.

V gene TRBV18 combines with J gene TRBJ1-6; 8 bases line up with TRBD1. V trimming: 3 bases; J trimming: 7 bases; junction bases outside the gene matches: 14. This CDR3 is 18 amino acids long. CDR1 is KGHSH, CDR2 LQKENI, per germline. The CDR3 protein is CASSPTGGRSSLNSPLHF. For the CDR3, the DNA is TGTGCCAGCTCACCCACAGGGGGTCGATCTTCGCTAAATTCACCCCTCCACTTT.

This clone has only a few counts. The J gene is TRBJ1-2, the V gene TRBV5-3; no firm D call. Being an ORF, TRBV5-3 has a function that is uncertain. The CDR3 totals 11 residues. V was clipped by 6 bases and J by 3 bases, with 6 bases between them. The CDR3 sequence is CARIRDYGYTF. The CDR3 DNA sequence: TGTGCCAGAATCCGGGACTATGGCTACACCTTC.

The V and J genes are TRBV7-9 and TRBJ2-1; perhaps TRBD2 as D (5 bases). The length of the CDR3 is 15 residues. The V and J ends lost 2 bases and 8 bases respectively, with 16 bases between them. CDR1 SEHNR and CDR2 FQNEAQ come from the germline V gene (reference sequence). The CDR3, as DNA: TGTGCCAGCAGCTTACTGCTAGCACCCGACGATGAGCAGTTCTTC. This codes for CASSLLLAPDDEQFF.

V is TRBV6-1 and J is TRBJ2-5; weak D call: TRBD1 (6 bases). With the DNA end fitting TRBJ2-7 better, the J assignment may be wrong. The CDR3 contains 15 residues. In germline, CDR1 is MNHNS, CDR2 SASEGT. CDR3 sequence (DNA): TGTGCCAGCAGTGAAGCGTGGACAGACTCCTACGAGCAGTACTTC. This translates into CASSEAWTDSYEQYF.

The gene calls are TRBV27 and TRBJ1-6, with 11 bases identical to TRBD1. The CDR3 runs to 17 residues. The V gene's germline CDR1 is MNHEY and CDR2 SMNVEV (reference sequence). V was pared by 0 bases and J by 6 bases, with 4 bases of the junction left unmatched. The CDR3 here is CASSLSHGTGGNSPLHF. The CDR3 DNA sequence: TGTGCCAGCAGTTTATCCCACGGGACAGGGGGTAATTCACCCCTCCACTTT.

This clone was seen only a few times. Here the CDR3 reads CSVTGANTEAFF. The CDR3 DNA reads TGCAGCGTGACAGGGGCGAACACTGAAGCTTTCTTT. The V gene is TRBV29-1, the J gene TRBJ1-1; 8 bases are shared with TRBD1. The J segment lost 1 base and the V segment lost 6 bases, leaving 1 base of the junction unmatched. There are 12 residues in the CDR3. Germline CDR1 SQVTM, CDR2 ANQGSEA.

The chain joins TRBV6-5 to TRBJ2-1, with a weak D call TRBD2 (5 bases). Germline V gives CDR1 MNHEY, CDR2 SVGAGI. V lost 7 bases, J lost 2 bases, and 15 bases lay in between. This CDR3 spans 15 amino acids. CDR3 DNA sequence: TGTGCCAGCACGAGTCGACGGGGAGCCTACAATGAGCAGTTCTTC. Residues: CASTSRRGAYNEQFF.

The V and J genes are TRBV5-1 and TRBJ2-1, with unresolved D. Trimming took 3 bases from V and 9 from J, leaving 16 bases between them. The CDR3 is 14 residues long. The germline V gene has CDR1 SGHRS and CDR2 YFSETQ. The CDR3 DNA sequence: TGCGCCAGCAGCTGGGCTAATCAGGTGGGTGAGCAGTTCTTC. Protein product: CASSWANQVGEQFF.

V usage is TRBV14 and J usage is TRBJ1-3; 8 positions agree with TRBD1. The CDR3 is made up of 14 amino acids. Trimming took 7 bases from V and 4 from J; bases not matched to a gene: 6. The germline CDR1 and CDR2 sequences are SGHDN and FVKESK. In DNA, the CDR3 is TGTGCCAGCACCTCAGGGGGCGAAGGAAACACCATATATTTT. This gives the protein CASTSGGEGNTIYF.

Concerning this clone itself: Distinct nucleotide sequences in the sample also encode this CDR3. The genes are TRBV27 and TRBJ1-1; 8 positions match TRBD1. This CDR3 is 14 amino acids long. With 6 bases clipped from V and 1 base from J, the junction kept 4 bases outside the gene matches. Germline CDR1 is MNHEY and CDR2 is SMNVEV (reference sequence). This chain's CDR3 is CASSLGQANTEAFF. The CDR3 nucleotides read TGTGCCAGCAGCCTGGGACAGGCGAACACTGAAGCTTTCTTT.

The chain is built from TRBV29-1 and TRBJ2-1; D possibly corresponds to TRBD2 (6 bases). V lost 1 base and J lost 4, with 14 bases in between. Germline assignment: CDR1 SQVTM and CDR2 ANQGSEA. This CDR3 is built from 15 residues. The CDR3 loop is CSVEGPTREYNEQFF. In nucleotides, the CDR3 is TGCAGCGTTGAAGGTCCGACTAGAGAGTACAATGAGCAGTTCTTC.

The genes are TRBV7-8 and TRBJ2-1; 7 nucleotides line up with TRBD1. The junction had 12 bases not matched to a gene; V was cut back by 2 bases and J by 8 bases. The CDR3 extends over 16 amino acids. Germline CDR1 SGHVS, CDR2 FQNEAQ. CDR3: CASSLIDRESKDEQFF. CDR3 nucleotide sequence: TGTGCCAGCAGCTTAATAGACAGGGAAAGCAAAGATGAGCAGTTCTTC.

V usage is TRBV5-4 and J usage is TRBJ2-1; 7 positions match TRBD2. V gave up 1 base and J gave up 12 bases; unmatched junction bases: 13. The CDR3 is made up of 15 amino acids. Germline CDR1 is SGHNT and CDR2 is YYREEE (reference sequence). CDR3 nucleotides: TGTGCCAGCAGCTTGTCGGCTAGCGGTATGAGTTGGCAGTTCTTC. It specifies CASSLSASGMSWQFF.

V gene TRBV18 combines with J gene TRBJ1-4, with D perhaps matching TRBD1 (5 bases). Trimming removed 1 base at V and 5 bases at J, with 8 bases between. Per the germline V gene, CDR1 is KGHSH and CDR2 is LQKENI. CDR3 size: 14 residues. The CDR3 DNA sequence: TGTGCCAGCTCACCACGACAGACGAATGAAAAACTGTTTTTT. It codes for CASSPRQTNEKLFF.

The chain links TRBV9 to TRBJ2-1, with 7 bases aligning to TRBD2. The CDR3 has 18 residues. Per germline, CDR1 SGDLS and CDR2 YYNGEE. J lost 4 bases, V lost 0 bases, and 13 bases had no gene match. The CDR3 loop reads CASSVGPRVGEGYNEQFF. CDR3 nucleotides: TGTGCCAGCAGCGTAGGTCCTCGGGTGGGGGAGGGATACAATGAGCAGTTCTTC.

The rearrangement uses TRBV4-2 and TRBJ2-7; TRBD2 is a possible D gene (6 bases). In germline, CDR1 is LGHNA, CDR2 YNFKEQ. The CDR3 loop spans 16 amino acids. V lost 0 bases and J lost 6, with 18 bases in between. CDR3 DNA sequence: TGTGCCAGCAGCCAAGATCGGACCGGGGGTCGAATCGAGCAGTACTTC. Its protein is CASSQDRTGGRIEQYF.

Comments on this clone: The junction does not match germline at one end; this may be a read error. The chain carries TRBV7-7 and TRBJ2-5; maybe TRBD1 (6 bases). The CDR3 has 15 amino acids. Germline V CDR1 and CDR2: SSHAT, FNYEAQ (reference sequence). For the CDR3, the DNA is TGTGCTAGCAGCCCCCAAAGGGGGATTTTGGAGACCCAGTACTTC. It encodes CASSPQRGILETQYF.

The chain recombines TRBV6-5 with TRBJ2-2; TRBD2 matches at 7 bases. Germline values: CDR1 MNHEY, CDR2 SVGAGI. The V gene end was trimmed by 8 bases and the J gene end by 0 bases; junction bases not matched to a gene: 3. This CDR3 has 14 residues. This CDR3 reads CASLGLANTGELFF. Written as DNA, the CDR3 is TGTGCCAGCCTCGGACTAGCGAACACCGGGGAGCTGTTTTTT.

V and J are TRBV7-9 and TRBJ2-6; D ambiguous. V was clipped by 7 bases and J by 0 bases, with 10 bases between them. This CDR3 contains 15 residues. Germline CDR1 and CDR2: SEHNR and FQNEAQ (reference sequence). The chain's CDR3 is CASTPPSSGANVLTF. The CDR3 bases are TGTGCCAGCACCCCACCCAGCTCTGGGGCCAACGTCCTGACTTTC.

V gene TRBV29-1 combines with J gene TRBJ2-5; D not certain. The V end lost 4 bases, the J end lost 2 bases, and 8 bases lay between the germline ends. Germline CDR1 reads SQVTM; CDR2 reads ANQGSEA. The CDR3 sequence is 12 residues long. CDR3: CSVVLQQETQYF. CDR3 DNA sequence: TGCAGCGTTGTTTTACAGCAAGAGACCCAGTACTTC. The whole variable domain, filled in from reference TRBV29-1 and TRBJ2-5, reads SAVISQKPSRDICQRGTSLTIQCQVDSQVTMMFWYRQQPGQSLTLIATANQGSEATYESGFVIDKFPISRPNLTFSTLTVSNMSPEDSSIYLCSVVLQQETQYFGPGTRLLVL.

The chain recombines TRBV5-1 with TRBJ2-3; a weak D match, TRBD1 (6 bases). The V gene's germline CDR1 is SGHRS and CDR2 YFSETQ. Deletions cut 4 bases from V and 0 bases from J, with 15 bases between. This CDR3 region has 16 residues. As DNA, the CDR3 is TGCGCCAGCAGCGACCACAGGGCCCTTAGCACAGATACGCAGTATTTT. Residues: CASSDHRALSTDTQYF.

V gene TRBV29-1 combines with J gene TRBJ2-1; possible D gene TRBD2, 6 bases. V dropped 4 bases and J dropped 6 bases, with 13 bases sitting between them. The CDR3 consists of 13 residues. CDR1 is SQVTM and CDR2 is ANQGSEA in the germline V gene. The CDR3 DNA is TGCAGCGTTGTTCCCCTAGCGATCAATGAGCAGTTCTTC. As protein: CSVVPLAINEQFF.